This TCR beta chain is from a study of blood T cell repertoires in COVID-19. TCRdb's table, derived via immunoSEQ multiplex PCR, lists solely in-frame clones and lacks some. The sample contains 110,000 or so clones, roughly 79% of which appear only once. The germline V gene has CDR1 SGHRS and CDR2 YFSETQ. V trimming: 4 bases; J trimming: 5 bases; junction bases outside the gene matches: 8. This CDR3 is built from 14 residues. Material for sequencing was peripheral blood. This receptor was obtained from a human donor in a cohort sampled during active COVID-19. The chain uses TRBV5-1 and TRBJ2-7; 8 nucleotides line up with TRBD1. DNA of the CDR3: TGCGCCAGCAGCCCTTCAGGGGGCCTCAACGAGCAGTACTTC. It is translated as CASSPSGGLNEQYF.